One sample yielded the 5 T cell receptor beta chains listed below, sequenced in a study of blood T cell repertoires in COVID-19. Method: immunoSEQ multiplex PCR; TCRdb's copy keeps in-frame clones and lacks some. The sample shows tens of thousands of clones, 90% of them seen only once. The sample taken for sequencing was peripheral blood. The receptors were gathered from a man aged 50-59 years with acute or convalescent COVID-19.

The gene calls are TRBV10-2 and TRBJ1-5; a possible D gene is TRBD1 (6 bases). V lost 4 bases and J 5 bases, leaving 6 bases between the germline ends. The CDR3 length is 12 residues. The germline gives CDR1 WSHSY, CDR2 SAAADI. CDR3 region: CASSAGDQPQHF. CDR3 bases: TGCGCCAGCAGTGCAGGGGATCAGCCCCAGCATTTT.

The chain carries TRBV3-1 (or the pseudogene TRBV3-2) and TRBJ2-3; 8 bases match TRBD1. V trimming: 4 bases; J trimming: 13 bases; junction bases outside the gene matches: 7. Germline V gene sequence: CDR1 LGHDT, CDR2 YNNKEL (reference sequence). The CDR3 extends over 12 amino acids. This chain's CDR3 is CASSLSTGDKYF. The CDR3 coding sequence is TGTGCCAGCAGCCTCTCGACAGGGGACAAGTATTTT.

The rearrangement uses TRBV18 and TRBJ2-1, with a tentative D call TRBD1 (5 bases). V was pared by 4 bases and J by 4 bases, with 8 bases between. The V gene's germline CDR1 is KGHSH and CDR2 LQKENI. This CDR3 contains 13 residues. The CDR3 coding sequence is TGTGCCAGCTCACTTCAGGGTTACAATGAGCAGTTCTTC. Protein: CASSLQGYNEQFF. The complete variable domain, with remaining parts taken from reference TRBV18 and TRBJ2-1, reads NAGVMQNPRHLVRRRGQEARLRCSPMKGHSHVYWYRQLPEEGLKFMVYLQKENIIDESGMPKERFSAEFPKEGPSILRIQQVVRGDSAAYFCASSLQGYNEQFFGPGTRLTVL.

This rearrangement joins TRBV18 to TRBJ2-2, with a tentative D call TRBD1 (6 bases). This CDR3 has 15 amino acids. Germline V gives CDR1 KGHSH, CDR2 LQKENI. Deletions cut 0 bases from V and 4 bases from J, with 9 bases between. CDR3 DNA sequence: TGTGCCAGCTCACCACCTCCAGGGGCCACCGGGGAGCTGTTTTTT. Translated: CASSPPPGATGELFF.

The chain recombines TRBV19 with TRBJ2-3, with 10 bases matching TRBD2. V was clipped by 6 bases and J by 4 bases; unmatched bases: 4. The V gene's germline CDR1 is LNHDA and CDR2 SQIVND (reference sequence). This CDR3 region has 14 residues. The CDR3 coding sequence is TGTGCCAGTAGCCTAGCGGGAGTAGCAGATACGCAGTATTTT. It is translated as CASSLAGVADTQYF.